The sequence of this TCR beta chain was determined in a study of T cell clonotyping in hematopoietic cell transplantation. Assay: immunoSEQ multiplex PCR; the TCRdb copy retains only in-frame clones and omits some. The table records tens of thousands of clones, around 96% of them present only once. The time point here: recipient sample about 28 days before transplant, after cytoreduction. Study outcomes and limitations: Pathologically expanded recipient clonotypes increased progressively from day 30 to day 180 as diversity fell. Few recipient clonotypes overlapped donors; over 95% were de novo at given depth. Without cell sorting, CD4 versus CD8 contributions remain unresolved.

The table lists this clone with a count of one. Its antigen is unknown. The sequencing used peripheral blood mononuclear cells, collected before stem cell transplant. The TCR originated in a woman aged 45-65 years with acute myeloid leukemia. Some clones in this sample may be carry-over from other donors' samples.

The CDR3 is CASSRWINQPQHF. For the CDR3, the DNA is TGTGCCAGCAGCCGTTGGATTAATCAGCCCCAGCATTTT. The chain carries TRBV7-6 and TRBJ1-5; D unresolved. Trimming cost V 5 bases and J 4 bases, with 9 bases left between them. The germline gives CDR1 SGHVS, CDR2 FNYEAQ. The CDR3 spans 13 residues.